This T cell receptor (beta chain) is drawn from a study of T-cell memory formation after mild COVID-19. Study overall: Clustering of TCRs was largely donor specific.

5'RACE, which relied on constant-segment primers, yielded TCR alpha and TCR beta cDNA libraries carrying sample barcodes and UMIs. From the 5' RACE reads, TCRdb called clonotypes with MiXCR, one entry per CDR3 protein. The sample records around 310,000 distinct CDR3 sequences, roughly an eighth being singletons. This clonotype was detected only a few times. The CDR3 is 14 amino acids. The ends were cut back, 7 bases at V and 7 bases at J, with 16 bases in the middle. The germline V gene has CDR1 MNHEY and CDR2 SVGAGI. V usage is TRBV6-5 and J usage is TRBJ2-2; no firm D call. The TCR was taken from a man younger than 30 who had mild COVID-19 (a few samples of this study predate the infection). Cell type and time point are not known. Specimen: PBMCs or a T cell subset sorted from them (not recorded which). DNA of the CDR3: TGTGCCAGCAAGGGAACCCGGAAAGGCGGGGAGCTGTTTTTT. It translates to CASKGTRKGGELFF.